The sequence of this T cell receptor (beta chain) was determined in a study of blood T cells in healthy people across ages. Across the study: With template switching, about one barcoded beta molecule was captured per two T cells. Findings of the study overall: Among long-lived donors, naive CD4+ cells were more numerous and diversity higher than in aged donors. Naive T cell percentage and TCR beta diversity correlated strongly.

Total RNA, at least 5 micrograms per sample, was extracted from PBMCs. The CDR3 contains 13 residues. Trimming took off 2 bases at V and 7 bases at J, with 8 bases between the two ends. Germline V gene sequence: CDR1 SGHTA, CDR2 FQGNSA. This clonotype has more than one count but fewer than ten. Its antigen is unknown. Alongside a J-beta primer mix, a sample-barcoded 5' primer served in a second PCR lasting about 7 to 12 cycles. TCRdb fed the 5' RACE reads into MiXCR, producing one record per CDR3 protein. The profile shows around 1,900,000 distinct CDR3 sequences, about two fifths of them singletons. V and J are TRBV7-2 and TRBJ2-2, with D perhaps assigned TRBD1 or TRBD2 (5 bases each). The receptor comes from a human donor in good health. The sequenced sample consisted of blood. CDR3 nucleotide sequence: TGTGCCAGCAGCTTACGGGGCGTCGGGGAGCTGTTTTTT. It is translated as CASSLRGVGELFF.